These 10 T cell receptor beta chains came from one sample sequenced in a study of cytotoxic CD8 clonotypes in ibrutinib-treated CLL. Assay used: immunoSEQ multiplex PCR; TCRdb lists only in-frame clones, some missing. The repertoire holds more than 60,000 clones, with roughly 85% as singletons. The sequencing used PBMCs, collected after 24 months of ibrutinib treatment. These receptors were collected from a human donor with chronic lymphocytic leukemia.

A single count supports this clone. The V call is TRBV6-1, the J call TRBJ1-3; no firm D call. Germline assignment: CDR1 MNHNS and CDR2 SASEGT. Trimming left V 1 base short and J 1 base short, with 5 bases between. The CDR3 has 14 amino acids. CDR3 nucleotide sequence: TGTGCCAGCAGTGAAGGCGGATCTGGAAACACCATATATTTT. Translating it yields CASSEGGSGNTIYF.

This clone has only one observation. The chain carries TRBV2 and TRBJ2-5; TRBD2 matches 10 bases. V was clipped by 4 bases and J by 4 bases; unmatched bases: 6. CDR3 size: 15 residues. The germline V gene has CDR1 SNHLY and CDR2 FYNNEI. The CDR3 coding sequence is TGTGCCAGCAGTGCCCTAGCGGGAGCCGTAGAGACCCAGTACTTC. Encoded protein: CASSALAGAVETQYF.

The rearrangement joins TRBV4-1 to TRBJ1-2; D not certain. Per germline, CDR1 MGHRA and CDR2 YSYEKL. The CDR3 has 16 amino acids. V lost 4 bases, J lost 2 bases, and 17 bases lay in between. The CDR3 coding sequence is TGCGCCAGCAGCCCCATCCTCACCGGCAGGAACTATGGCTACACCTTC. This codes for CASSPILTGRNYGYTF.

The rearrangement links TRBV10-2 to TRBJ2-1, with 12 bases fitting TRBD2. This CDR3 contains 15 residues. V lost 6 bases, J lost 9 bases, and 9 bases stayed unmatched. CDR1 WSHSY and CDR2 SAAADI come from the germline V gene. The CDR3 reads CASSRTSGTGTEQFF. The CDR3 nucleotides read TGCGCCAGCAGCCGGACTAGCGGGACGGGAACTGAGCAGTTCTTC.

This sequence joins TRBV5-1 and TRBJ2-7; 11 bases map to TRBD1. With V trimmed by 3 bases and J by 3 bases, 2 bases remained unmatched. This CDR3 spans 14 amino acids. Germline CDR1 is SGHRS and CDR2 is YFSETQ. DNA of the CDR3: TGCGCCAGCAGCTCCGGGACAGGGGGCTACGAGCAGTACTTC. Translated: CASSSGTGGYEQYF.

This clone was counted a single time. CDR3 coding DNA: TGTGCCAGCAGTTCCGGGACACTATCCCGACCGCAGTACTTC. Translating gives CASSSGTLSRPQYF. This rearrangement joins TRBV6-6 to TRBJ2-7; maybe TRBD1 (6 bases). The germline V and J ends were trimmed by 4 bases and 9 bases, with 19 bases remaining between them. Germline CDR1 reads MNHNY; CDR2 reads SVGAGI (reference sequence). This CDR3 region has 14 residues.

The chain has TRBV18 and TRBJ2-3, with D possibly TRBD2 on 6 matching bases. The CDR3 covers 18 residues. V was shortened by 1 base and J by 2 bases, with 19 bases between the two germline ends. Germline values: CDR1 KGHSH, CDR2 LQKENI. CDR3 in amino acids: CASSPLAAGTLITDTQYF. The CDR3 region has the DNA TGTGCCAGCTCACCACTCGCGGCCGGGACTTTAATCACAGATACGCAGTATTTT.

The V gene is TRBV7-6, the J gene TRBJ2-7, with 7 nucleotides matching TRBD1. Germline V CDR1 and CDR2: SGHVS, FNYEAQ. There are 15 residues in the CDR3. V lost 1 base, J lost 5 bases, and 8 bases stayed unmatched. The CDR3 sequence: CASSLVQGGRDEQYF. The CDR3 region has the DNA TGTGCCAGCAGCTTAGTGCAAGGGGGCAGGGACGAGCAGTACTTC.

This clone came up once. The chain carries TRBV4-2 and TRBJ2-7; 7 nucleotides agree with TRBD1. The CDR3 is 16 amino acids. The J segment lost 2 bases and the V segment lost 1 base, leaving 8 bases of the junction unmatched. Germline-derived CDR1 and CDR2 are LGHNA and YNFKEQ. The CDR3 DNA follows: TGTGCCAGCAGCCAAGTATTTGGGACAGATGCCTACGAGCAGTACTTC. It codes for CASSQVFGTDAYEQYF.

As regards this clone: Other nucleotide sequences from this sample produce the same CDR3. The chain has TRBV4-3 and TRBJ2-1; perhaps TRBD2 as D (5 bases). Germline-derived CDR1 and CDR2 are LGHNA and YSLEER. There are 13 residues in the CDR3. Trimming stripped 6 bases from V and 9 bases from J, with 15 bases between. CDR3 sequence: CASSLFLATEQFF. The CDR3 DNA reads as TGCGCCAGCAGTCTATTCCTAGCAACTGAGCAGTTCTTC.